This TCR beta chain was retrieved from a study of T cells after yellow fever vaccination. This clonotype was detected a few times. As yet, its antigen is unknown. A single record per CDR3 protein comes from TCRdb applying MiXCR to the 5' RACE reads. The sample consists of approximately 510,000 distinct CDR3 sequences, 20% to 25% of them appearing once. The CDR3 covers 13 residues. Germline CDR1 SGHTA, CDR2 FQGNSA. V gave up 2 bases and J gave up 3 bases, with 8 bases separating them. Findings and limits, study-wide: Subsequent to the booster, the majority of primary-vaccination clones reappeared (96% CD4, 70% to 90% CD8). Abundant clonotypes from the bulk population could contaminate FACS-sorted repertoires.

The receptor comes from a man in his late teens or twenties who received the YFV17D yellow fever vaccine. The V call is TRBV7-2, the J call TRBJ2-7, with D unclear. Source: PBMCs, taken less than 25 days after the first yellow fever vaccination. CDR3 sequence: CASSLISGYEQYV. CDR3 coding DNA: TGTGCCAGCAGCTTAATCAGTGGCTACGAGCAGTACGTC.